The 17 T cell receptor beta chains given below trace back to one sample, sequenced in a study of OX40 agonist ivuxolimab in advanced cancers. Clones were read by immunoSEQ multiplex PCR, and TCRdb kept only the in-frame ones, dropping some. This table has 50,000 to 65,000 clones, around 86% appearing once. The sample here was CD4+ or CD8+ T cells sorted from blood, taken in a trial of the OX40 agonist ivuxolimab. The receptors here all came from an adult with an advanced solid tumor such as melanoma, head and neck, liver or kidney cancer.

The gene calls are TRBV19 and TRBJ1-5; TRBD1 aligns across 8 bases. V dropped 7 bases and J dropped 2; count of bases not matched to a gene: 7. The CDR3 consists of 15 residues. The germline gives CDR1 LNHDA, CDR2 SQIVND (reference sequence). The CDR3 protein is CASIPTGAGNQPQHF. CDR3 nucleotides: TGTGCCAGTATCCCGACAGGGGCAGGCAATCAGCCCCAGCATTTT.

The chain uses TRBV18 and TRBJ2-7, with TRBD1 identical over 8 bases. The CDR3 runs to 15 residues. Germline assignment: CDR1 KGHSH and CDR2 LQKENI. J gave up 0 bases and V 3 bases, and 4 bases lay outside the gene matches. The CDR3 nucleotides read TGTGCCAGCTCACCCCAGGACAGGGCCTCCTACGAGCAGTACTTC. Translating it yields CASSPQDRASYEQYF.

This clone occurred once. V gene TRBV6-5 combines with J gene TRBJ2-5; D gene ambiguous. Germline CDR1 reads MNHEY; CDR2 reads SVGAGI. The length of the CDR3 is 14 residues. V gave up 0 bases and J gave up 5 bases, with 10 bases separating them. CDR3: CASSYSGARETQYF. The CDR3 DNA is TGTGCCAGCAGTTACTCGGGCGCGCGGGAGACCCAGTACTTC.

The DNA of the CDR3 is TGTGCCAGTAGTATTCGGGACCCTCCCAACTATGGCTACACCTTC. This gives the protein CASSIRDPPNYGYTF. The V gene is TRBV19, the J gene TRBJ1-2; D is perhaps TRBD1 (5 bases). CDR1 is LNHDA, CDR2 SQIVND, per germline (reference sequence). The length of the CDR3 is 15 residues. V was shortened by 3 bases and J by 2 bases, with 13 bases between the two germline ends.

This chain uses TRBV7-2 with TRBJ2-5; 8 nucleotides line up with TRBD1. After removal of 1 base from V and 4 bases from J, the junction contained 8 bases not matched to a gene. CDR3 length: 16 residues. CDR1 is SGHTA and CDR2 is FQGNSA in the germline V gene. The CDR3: CASSLGTGRSGETQYF. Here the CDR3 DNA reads TGTGCCAGCAGCTTAGGGACAGGGAGGTCTGGAGAGACCCAGTACTTC.

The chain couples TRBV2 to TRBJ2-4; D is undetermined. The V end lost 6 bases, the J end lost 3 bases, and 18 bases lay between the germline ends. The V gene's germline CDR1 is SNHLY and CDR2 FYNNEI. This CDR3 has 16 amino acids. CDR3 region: CASSPRPWGGKNIQYF. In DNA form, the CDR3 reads TGTGCCAGCAGCCCCCGACCCTGGGGTGGCAAAAACATTCAGTACTTC.

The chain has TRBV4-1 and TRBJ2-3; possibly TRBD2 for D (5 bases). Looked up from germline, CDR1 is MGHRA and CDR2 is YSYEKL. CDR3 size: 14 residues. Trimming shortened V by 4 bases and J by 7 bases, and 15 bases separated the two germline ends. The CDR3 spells CASSPGSSLYTQYF. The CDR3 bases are TGCGCCAGCAGCCCGGGGTCGTCCTTATATACGCAGTATTTT.

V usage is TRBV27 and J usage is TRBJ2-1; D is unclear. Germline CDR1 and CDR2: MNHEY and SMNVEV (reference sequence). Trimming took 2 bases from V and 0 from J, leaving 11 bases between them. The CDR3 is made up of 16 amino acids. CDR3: CASSLRLWSSYNEQFF. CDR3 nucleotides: TGTGCCAGCAGTTTAAGGCTGTGGAGCTCCTACAATGAGCAGTTCTTC.

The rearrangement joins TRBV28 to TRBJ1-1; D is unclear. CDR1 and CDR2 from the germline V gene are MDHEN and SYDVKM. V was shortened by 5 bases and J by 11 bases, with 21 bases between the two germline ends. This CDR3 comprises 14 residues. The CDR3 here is CASSPRKDPPEAFF. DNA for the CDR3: TGTGCCAGCAGTCCCAGGAAGGACCCGCCCGAGGCTTTCTTT.

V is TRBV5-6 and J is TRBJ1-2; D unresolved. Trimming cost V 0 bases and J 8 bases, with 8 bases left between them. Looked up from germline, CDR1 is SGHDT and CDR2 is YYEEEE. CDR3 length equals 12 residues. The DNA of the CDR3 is TGTGCCAGCAGCTTGGAAAGTCGGGGCTACACCTTC. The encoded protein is CASSLESRGYTF.

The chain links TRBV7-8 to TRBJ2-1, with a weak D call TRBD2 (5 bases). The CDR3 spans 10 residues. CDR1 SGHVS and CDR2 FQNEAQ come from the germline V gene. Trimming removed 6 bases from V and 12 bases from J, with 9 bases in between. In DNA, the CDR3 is TGTGCCAGCAGGGAGAGCGGGCAGTTCTTC. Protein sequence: CASRESGQFF.

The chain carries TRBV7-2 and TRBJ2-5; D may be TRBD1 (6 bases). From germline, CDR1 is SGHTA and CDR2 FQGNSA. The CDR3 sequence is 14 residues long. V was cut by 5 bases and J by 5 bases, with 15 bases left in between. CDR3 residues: CASSLRQAGETQYF. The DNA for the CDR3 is TGTGCCAGCAGCCTAAGACAGGCCGGGGAGACCCAGTACTTC.

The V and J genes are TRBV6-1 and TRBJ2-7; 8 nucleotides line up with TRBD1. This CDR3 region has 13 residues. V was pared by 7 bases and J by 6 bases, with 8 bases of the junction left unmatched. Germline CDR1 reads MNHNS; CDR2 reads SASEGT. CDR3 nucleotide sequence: TGTGCCAGCAAAACAGGGGGAATCGGCGAGCAGTACTTC. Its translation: CASKTGGIGEQYF.

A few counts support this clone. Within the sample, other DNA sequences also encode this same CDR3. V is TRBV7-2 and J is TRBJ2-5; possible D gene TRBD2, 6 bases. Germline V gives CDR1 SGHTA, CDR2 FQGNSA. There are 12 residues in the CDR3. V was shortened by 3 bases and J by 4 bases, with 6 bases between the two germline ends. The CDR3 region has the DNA TGTGCCAGCAGCTTTAGCGGAGAGACCCAGTACTTC. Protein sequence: CASSFSGETQYF.

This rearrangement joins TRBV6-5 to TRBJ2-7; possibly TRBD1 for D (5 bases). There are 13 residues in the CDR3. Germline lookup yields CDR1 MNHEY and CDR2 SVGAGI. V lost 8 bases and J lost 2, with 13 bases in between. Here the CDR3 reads CASENAGTYEQYF. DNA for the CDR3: TGTGCCAGCGAAAATGCAGGGACCTACGAGCAGTACTTC.

CDR3 DNA: TGTGCCACGAGAGGCGGGACAGTTTATCAGCCCCAGCATTTT. Protein sequence: CATRGGTVYQPQHF. The chain couples TRBV2 to TRBJ1-5; 7 nucleotides align to TRBD1. CDR3 length: 14 residues. V was pared by 10 bases and J by 5 bases, with 11 bases of the junction left unmatched. Germline loops: CDR1 SNHLY, CDR2 FYNNEI. Together with reference TRBV2 and TRBJ1-5, the CDR3 gives the full variable domain: EPEVTQTPSHQVTQMGQEVILRCVPISNHLYFYWYRQILGQKVEFLVSFYNNEISEKSEIFDDQFSVERPDGSNFTLKIRSTKLEDSAMYFCATRGGTVYQPQHFGDGTRLSIL.

CDR3 amino acids: CASSLTGGNTGELFF. The CDR3 DNA reads TGTGCCAGCAGTTTAACGGGGGGGAACACCGGGGAGCTGTTTTTT. The rearrangement uses TRBV28 and TRBJ2-2; 7 nucleotides line up with TRBD2. The CDR3 is made up of 15 amino acids. The germline V gene encodes CDR1 MDHEN and CDR2 SYDVKM. Germline trimming cut 2 bases from V and 1 base from J; bases unmatched to any gene: 1.